This T cell receptor beta chain stems from a study of blood T cells in healthy people across ages. This clonotype was seen only a few times. Its antigen is not known. Study conclusions and caveats: Long-lived donors exceeded aged donors in naive CD4+ cells and diversity.

Primers used in a second PCR of about 6 to 11 cycles were a sample-barcoded 5' primer and a J-beta primer mix. TCRdb processed the 5' RACE reads anew with MiXCR; each CDR3 protein has one entry. The sample lists 1.5 million to 2 million distinct CDR3 sequences, about 50% occurring once. Trimming stripped 2 bases from V and 0 bases from J, with 2 bases between. CDR1 SGHDN and CDR2 FVKESK come from the germline V gene. The CDR3 is 14 amino acids. The sequenced sample was blood. This TCR derives from a middle-aged woman in good health. The V call is TRBV14, the J call TRBJ1-6; D is uncertain. DNA of the CDR3: TGTGCCAGCAGCCAATTCTCCTATAATTCACCCCTCCACTTT. Translated: CASSQFSYNSPLHF.